Presented here are 5 T cell receptor beta chains from one specimen sequenced in a study of blood T cell repertoires in COVID-19. Using immunoSEQ multiplex PCR, the repertoire was profiled, and TCRdb retains in-frame clones only, with some absent. The repertoire includes over 200,000 clones, around 80% of them detected once, and 2% to 2.5% sits in the top ten. Sequenced: peripheral blood. Receptor source: a middle-aged man who had recovered from COVID-19.

The chain combines TRBV19 with TRBJ1-4, with a tentative D call TRBD1 (5 bases). Germline values: CDR1 LNHDA, CDR2 SQIVND (reference sequence). The CDR3 runs 14 residues. The V end was cut by 7 bases, the J end by 7 bases, with 16 bases between. The CDR3 region is CASTDPGRGEKLFF. The CDR3 DNA sequence: TGTGCCAGTACCGACCCAGGGAGGGGTGAAAAACTGTTTTTT.

The rearrangement links TRBV9 to TRBJ2-7; D ambiguous. Looked up from germline, CDR1 is SGDLS and CDR2 is YYNGEE. This CDR3 region has 15 residues. V shed 0 bases and J shed 4 bases, with 14 bases lying between them. The CDR3 region is CASSVGHGSTYEQYF. The CDR3 DNA sequence: TGTGCCAGCAGCGTAGGACATGGGTCTACGTACGAGCAGTACTTC.

With regard to this clone: The identical CDR3 is also encoded by other nucleotide sequences in the sample. The chain combines TRBV2 with TRBJ1-3; 9 nucleotides agree with TRBD1. Germline CDR1 is SNHLY and CDR2 is FYNNEI. Trimming took 3 bases from V and 4 from J; bases not matched to a gene: 4. The CDR3 sequence is 15 residues long. CDR3 in DNA: TGTGCCAGCAGTGAGGACAGGGGATCAGGAAACACCATATATTTT. Residues: CASSEDRGSGNTIYF. Full variable domain (missing parts from reference TRBV2 and TRBJ1-3): EPEVTQTPSHQVTQMGQEVILRCVPISNHLYFYWYRQILGQKVEFLVSFYNNEISEKSEIFDDQFSVERPDGSNFTLKIRSTKLEDSAMYFCASSEDRGSGNTIYFGEGSWLTVV.

The chain uses TRBV30 and TRBJ2-5, with TRBD2 as a possible D gene (6 bases). The CDR3 totals 14 residues. V lost 0 bases and J lost 5, with 13 bases in between. CDR1 and CDR2 (germline): GTSNPN, SVGIG (reference sequence). CDR3 loop: CAWSVPGVGETQYF. The CDR3, as DNA: TGTGCCTGGAGTGTACCGGGGGTAGGGGAGACCCAGTACTTC.

This clone showed up just once. The chain has TRBV9 and TRBJ1-2; D might be TRBD1 (5 bases). Germline V gene lookup returns CDR1 SGDLS and CDR2 YYNGEE. Trimming took off 0 bases at V and 8 bases at J, with 11 bases between the two ends. The CDR3 consists of 13 residues. The CDR3 protein is CASSVVGDLGYTF. Written as DNA, the CDR3 is TGTGCCAGCAGCGTAGTCGGGGACTTGGGCTACACCTTC.